The T cell receptor beta chain under discussion was sequenced for a study of immune heterogeneity within non-small cell lung tumors (dated 2018 in TCRdb). About the investigation overall: Histology comprised several squamous cell carcinomas, fewer than 12 non-squamous carcinomas and 1 tumor not otherwise specified. Whole-exome sequencing, RNA-seq and TCR beta repertoire sequencing were combined for multiple spatially distinct regions from each NSCLC tumor so that intratumoral immune heterogeneity could be examined. TCR repertoire analysis included 55 to 65 tumor loci from around 15 patients, whereas transcriptome data included only about 48 loci from about a dozen patients. Binding of neoantigens to the HLA alleles of each patient was predicted with netMHCpan-3.0 for mutant peptides of 8 to 11 amino acids.

General study outcomes and caveats: Individual patients mostly had different high-frequency TCR beta clonotypes. Local T-cell repertoire clonality showed a statistically significant but moderate positive correlation with local tumor mutational burden (R about 0.31). Within a patient, the same dominant CDR3B clonotypes appeared at multiple loci, but different tumor locations also contained unique high-frequency clones.

This clonotype came up many times. Its antigen is currently not known. No much larger clonotype is one base removed from it; base qualities were not supplied. A distance of 12 bases separates the germline ends of V and J, which lose 2 bases and 8 bases respectively. Looking up the germline V gene (reference sequence) yields CDR1 GTSNPN and CDR2 SVGIG. CDR3 length: 12 amino acids, cysteine to phenylalanine. Here the CDR3 DNA is all that survives: 36 bases in frame from base 1. The TCR beta CDR3 region was amplified with a multiplex PCR system, in which a first round of around 11 cycles was run using 32 V-gene forward and 13 J-gene reverse primers. First-round PCR used a QIAGEN Multiplex PCR Kit, and primer sequences were filed in Chinese patent CN105087789A. Illumina universal primers were attached in a second round of PCR run with the Phusion High-Fidelity PCR Kit. Paired-end sequencing of TCR libraries was carried out on the Illumina HiSeq X Ten platform at a read length of 151 bp. In the authors' own workflow: Reads without multiplex PCR primers were removed using Cutadapt, read pairs were merged using PEAR, and CDR3 regions were called using MiXCR with default settings. Shannon entropy measured repertoire diversity, while clonality was calculated as one minus the Shannon entropy divided by the ln of the count of productive unique sequences. A clonotype counted as a dominant or high-frequency T-cell clone when its frequency was 0.5% or higher. In-frame beta chains were kept once TCRdb had trimmed the public reads at Q25 with fastp and called clones with MiXCR. Each CDR3 protein appears once, grouped with its most common genes and DNA. These V and J calls rely on TCRdb rather than the paper's analysis. This sample comprises about 20,000 distinct CDR3 sequences, about 30% of them detected only once. The top ten clonotypes cover about 3.5% of the sample.

For the TCR template, genomic DNA was extracted from bulk tumor tissue, and approximately 600 ng of gDNA was amplified for each sample. During surgery, multiple biopsies were taken from each primary tumor and placed as far apart as possible within the tumor mass. The study cohort was described as untreated and was composed of newly diagnosed NSCLC cases undergoing curative surgery. The donors were about 15 patients with newly diagnosed non-small cell lung cancer who were having surgery with curative intent. The resected tumor masses were reviewed by two independent pathologists. Only DNA and RNA samples of high quality went on to sequencing.

The clonotype comes from a man aged 40-50 years with non-small cell lung cancer. The rearranged chain carries TRBV30 and TRBJ1-2; too little of a D gene remains to name it. Sequenced sample: lung tumor tissue. The nucleotide sequence is given as TGTGCCTGGAGTCCTCCGTCATACGGCTACACCTTC. Translated, this is CAWSPPSYGYTF. With the portions outside the CDR3 filled from the reference TRBV30 and TRBJ1-2 genes, the complete variable region becomes SQTIHQWPATLVQPVGSPLSLECTVEGTSNPNLYWYRQAAGRGLQLLFYSVGIGQISSEVPQNLSASRPQDRQFILSSKKLLLSDSGFYLCAWSPPSYGYTFGSGTRLTVV.